This TCR beta chain was sequenced in a study of circulating CD8 cells and anti-PD-1 response in melanoma. Four subsets defined by PD-1 and/or TIGIT were sorted from live CD3+CD8+TCRalphabeta+ cells. Each library started from approximately 14 ng of total RNA using the QIAseq Immune Repertoire TCR panel. A single record per CDR3 protein comes from TCRdb applying MiXCR to the reads. This sample has under 500 distinct CDR3 sequences; about 6% occur once, and the top ten carry 15% to 20%. The CDR3 spans 14 residues. The trim removed 5 bases at V and 5 bases at J, leaving 6 bases unmatched. Germline V lookup: CDR1 SEHNR, CDR2 FQNEAQ (reference sequence). By share, this clonotype counts as large.

The sample consisted of CD8+ T cells from PBMCs, taken at baseline or after one month of anti-PD-1 therapy (not recorded which). The source is a human donor with melanoma. This chain joins TRBV7-9 and TRBJ2-7, with 10 bases aligning to TRBD2. The CDR3 is CASSGASGGNEQYF. CDR3 in DNA: TGTGCCAGCAGCGGCGCTAGCGGGGGAAACGAGCAGTACTTC.